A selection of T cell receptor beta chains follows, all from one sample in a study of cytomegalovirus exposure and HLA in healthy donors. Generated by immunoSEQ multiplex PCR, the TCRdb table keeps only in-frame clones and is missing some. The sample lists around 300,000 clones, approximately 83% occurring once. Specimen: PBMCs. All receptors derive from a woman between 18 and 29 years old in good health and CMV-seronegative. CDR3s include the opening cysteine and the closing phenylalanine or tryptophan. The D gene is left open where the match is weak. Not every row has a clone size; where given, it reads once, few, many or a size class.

CDR3aa: CASRFAGEQFF
CDR3nt: TGTGCCAGCCGTTTCGCAGGCGAGCAGTTCTTC
abundance: once
j_gene: TRBJ2-1
d_gene: -
v_gene: TRBV13

CDR3aa: CASSLDGLAGSNEQFF
CDR3nt: TGTGCCAGCAGCTTAGATGGGCTAGCGGGATCCAATGAGCAGTTCTTC
abundance: -
j_gene: TRBJ2-1
d_gene: TRBD2
v_gene: TRBV7-3

CDR3aa: CASSLSPGATYNEQFF
CDR3nt: TGTGCCAGCAGTTTGTCTCCAGGTGCAACCTACAATGAGCAGTTCTTC
abundance: -
j_gene: TRBJ2-1
d_gene: -
v_gene: TRBV27

CDR3aa: CASLSGTGNNEQFF
CDR3nt: TGTGCCAGCCTATCCGGGACAGGGAACAATGAGCAGTTCTTC
abundance: -
j_gene: TRBJ2-1
d_gene: TRBD1
v_gene: TRBV7-2

CDR3aa: CASSLVPTGVSNQPQHF
CDR3nt: TGTGCCAGCAGCTTAGTTCCGACAGGGGTGAGCAATCAGCCCCAGCATTTT
abundance: -
j_gene: TRBJ1-5
d_gene: TRBD1
v_gene: TRBV7-8

CDR3aa: CASSPRGNSGNTIYF
CDR3nt: TGCGCCAGCAGCCCACGGGGAAACTCTGGAAACACCATATATTTT
abundance: -
j_gene: TRBJ1-3
d_gene: -
v_gene: TRBV5-1

CDR3aa: CASSLSSGDRTGYEQYF
CDR3nt: TGTGCCAGCAGTTTATCCTCTGGGGACAGGACGGGCTACGAGCAGTACTTC
abundance: -
j_gene: TRBJ2-7
d_gene: TRBD1
v_gene: TRBV27

CDR3aa: CASSPATFRYPDTQYF
CDR3nt: TGCGCCAGCAGCCCCGCGACATTTAGATATCCAGATACGCAGTATTTT
abundance: -
j_gene: TRBJ2-3
d_gene: -
v_gene: TRBV5-1

CDR3aa: CASSPGMDSLNTEAFF
CDR3nt: TGTGCCAGCAGCCCTGGCATGGACAGTCTGAACACTGAAGCTTTCTTT
abundance: -
j_gene: TRBJ1-1
d_gene: -
v_gene: TRBV5-6

CDR3aa: CASSQATGMEIYGYTF
CDR3nt: TGTGCCAGCAGCCAGGCTACAGGGATGGAGATCTATGGCTACACCTTC
abundance: -
j_gene: TRBJ1-2
d_gene: -
v_gene: TRBV14

CDR3aa: CASSFRRGEAFF
CDR3nt: TGTGCCAGCAGTTTCCGCAGGGGTGAAGCTTTCTTT
abundance: -
j_gene: TRBJ1-1
d_gene: -
v_gene: TRBV27

CDR3aa: CASSQAGTSPSTDTQYF
CDR3nt: TGCGCCAGCAGCCAAGCCGGGACATCTCCTAGCACAGATACGCAGTATTTT
abundance: few
j_gene: TRBJ2-3
d_gene: -
v_gene: TRBV4-3

CDR3aa: CASSIRGPDEQYF
CDR3nt: TGTGCCAGCAGCATCAGGGGCCCGGACGAGCAGTACTTC
abundance: -
j_gene: TRBJ2-7
d_gene: -
v_gene: TRBV7-9

CDR3aa: CASSLDTGLVYNEQFF
CDR3nt: TGTGCCAGCAGCTTAGACACTGGACTAGTCTACAATGAGCAGTTCTTC
abundance: -
j_gene: TRBJ2-1
d_gene: TRBD2
v_gene: TRBV7-6

CDR3aa: CASSEGRGRQPQHF
CDR3nt: TGCGCCAGCAGTGAGGGGAGGGGTCGGCAGCCCCAGCATTTT
abundance: -
j_gene: TRBJ1-5
d_gene: -
v_gene: TRBV10-2

CDR3aa: CASSSRYGSGNTIYF
CDR3nt: TGTGCCAGCAGTTCCCGATACGGCTCTGGAAACACCATATATTTT
abundance: few
j_gene: TRBJ1-3
d_gene: -
v_gene: TRBV7-9

CDR3aa: CASSQDWGVGYTF
CDR3nt: TGCGCCAGCAGCCAAGATTGGGGGGTCGGCTACACCTTC
abundance: -
j_gene: TRBJ1-2
d_gene: -
v_gene: TRBV4-1

CDR3aa: CASSELQDSLYGQPQHF
CDR3nt: TGTGCCAGCAGTGAACTCCAGGACAGTCTATATGGGCAGCCCCAGCATTTT
abundance: -
j_gene: TRBJ1-5
d_gene: -
v_gene: TRBV6-1

CDR3aa: CANLDREWYGYTF
CDR3nt: TGTGCCAACTTAGACAGGGAGTGGTATGGCTACACCTTC
abundance: -
j_gene: TRBJ1-2
d_gene: TRBD1
v_gene: TRBV2

CDR3aa: CASSLRSGLVADTQYF
CDR3nt: TGTGCCAGCAGCTTAAGGTCGGGACTAGTCGCAGATACGCAGTATTTT
abundance: -
j_gene: TRBJ2-3
d_gene: TRBD2
v_gene: TRBV13

CDR3aa: CASTGGQGDTEAFF
CDR3nt: TGTGCCAGCACTGGTGGACAGGGCGACACTGAAGCTTTCTTT
abundance: -
j_gene: TRBJ1-1
d_gene: TRBD1
v_gene: TRBV2

CDR3aa: CASSRTRGVQETQYF
CDR3nt: TGTGCCAGCTCAAGAACCCGGGGGGTACAAGAGACCCAGTACTTC
abundance: -
j_gene: TRBJ2-5
d_gene: TRBD2
v_gene: TRBV18

CDR3aa: CASSASSRQDLYTF
CDR3nt: TGTGCCAGCAGCGCTAGTAGTAGACAGGACCTCTACACCTTC
abundance: -
j_gene: TRBJ1-2
d_gene: -
v_gene: TRBV9

CDR3aa: CASRVDSMGGGGTEQFF
CDR3nt: TGTGCCAGCAGGGTGGACTCCATGGGAGGGGGAGGCACTGAGCAGTTCTTC
abundance: -
j_gene: TRBJ2-1
d_gene: -
v_gene: TRBV2

CDR3aa: CASSFTRATDTQYF
CDR3nt: TGCGCCAGCAGCTTTACTAGGGCCACAGATACGCAGTATTTT
abundance: -
j_gene: TRBJ2-3
d_gene: -
v_gene: TRBV5-1

CDR3aa: CAISESSDSYSYEQYF
CDR3nt: TGTGCCATCAGTGAGTCGAGTGACTCCTATTCCTACGAGCAGTACTTC
abundance: -
j_gene: TRBJ2-7
d_gene: -
v_gene: TRBV10-3

CDR3aa: CASSIDIYGTEAFF
CDR3nt: TGTGCCAGCAGCATAGACATATATGGCACTGAAGCTTTCTTT
abundance: -
j_gene: TRBJ1-1
d_gene: -
v_gene: TRBV9

CDR3aa: CASSVRDTQTHEQYF
CDR3nt: TGTGCCAGCAGCGTCCGGGACACCCAAACCCACGAGCAGTACTTC
abundance: once
j_gene: TRBJ2-7
d_gene: -
v_gene: TRBV9

CDR3aa: CASSGQGVYEQYF
CDR3nt: TGTGCCAGCAGCGGACAGGGGGTCTACGAGCAGTACTTC
abundance: -
j_gene: TRBJ2-7
d_gene: TRBD1
v_gene: TRBV9

CDR3aa: CASSSGQGLPYEQYF
CDR3nt: TGTGCCAGCAGCTCGGGACAGGGACTCCCCTACGAGCAGTACTTC
abundance: -
j_gene: TRBJ2-7
d_gene: TRBD1
v_gene: TRBV5-4

CDR3aa: CAISGGGGRNTEAFF
CDR3nt: TGTGCCATCAGTGGTGGGGGAGGCAGGAACACTGAAGCTTTCTTT
abundance: -
j_gene: TRBJ1-1
d_gene: -
v_gene: TRBV10-3

CDR3aa: CASSYNWDRVVYEQYF
CDR3nt: TGTGCCAGCAGTTACAACTGGGACAGGGTTGTCTACGAGCAGTACTTC
abundance: -
j_gene: TRBJ2-7
d_gene: TRBD1
v_gene: TRBV6-5

CDR3aa: CASSLAGGLSYGYTF
CDR3nt: TGCGCCAGCAGCTTGGCCGGGGGGCTTTCCTATGGCTACACCTTC
abundance: -
j_gene: TRBJ1-2
d_gene: -
v_gene: TRBV5-1

CDR3aa: CASSLTSNGNSPLHF
CDR3nt: TGCGCCAGCAGCTTGACCTCAAACGGTAATTCACCCCTCCACTTT
abundance: -
j_gene: TRBJ1-6
d_gene: -
v_gene: TRBV5-1

CDR3aa: CASSYVFSSRGYGYTF
CDR3nt: TGTGCCAGCAGTTACGTGTTCAGCTCCCGGGGCTATGGCTACACCTTC
abundance: -
j_gene: TRBJ1-2
d_gene: -
v_gene: TRBV6-5

CDR3aa: CASSFTVDRDRTNYGYTF
CDR3nt: TGTGCCAGCAGCTTTACCGTAGACCGGGACAGGACTAACTATGGCTACACCTTC
abundance: -
j_gene: TRBJ1-2
d_gene: TRBD1
v_gene: TRBV7-6

CDR3aa: CASSPRRGGQETQYF
CDR3nt: TGTGCCAGCAGCCCTCGGCGGGGGGGCCAAGAGACCCAGTACTTC
abundance: -
j_gene: TRBJ2-5
d_gene: TRBD2
v_gene: TRBV2

CDR3aa: CASSPSSSYNSPLHF
CDR3nt: TGCGCCAGCAGCCCGTCTAGCTCCTATAATTCACCCCTCCACTTT
abundance: -
j_gene: TRBJ1-6
d_gene: -
v_gene: TRBV23-1

CDR3aa: CASRRTGIPSGANVLTF
CDR3nt: TGTGCCAGCAGGCGGACAGGAATTCCCTCTGGGGCCAACGTCCTGACTTTC
abundance: -
j_gene: TRBJ2-6
d_gene: TRBD1
v_gene: TRBV2

CDR3aa: CASSPPGGSYYF
CDR3nt: TGTGCCAGCAGTCCCCCTGGGGGGTCGTACTACTTC
abundance: -
j_gene: TRBJ2-7
d_gene: -
v_gene: TRBV6-1

CDR3aa: CASSKQGALGQPQHF
CDR3nt: TGCGCCAGCAGCAAACAGGGGGCCTTGGGTCAGCCCCAGCATTTT
abundance: -
j_gene: TRBJ1-5
d_gene: TRBD1
v_gene: TRBV4-1

CDR3aa: CASSPSGSYEQYF
CDR3nt: TGTGCCAGCAGCCCCAGCGGGAGCTACGAGCAGTACTTC
abundance: once
j_gene: TRBJ2-7
d_gene: TRBD2
v_gene: TRBV7-6

CDR3aa: CASSFGQGRHQPQHF
CDR3nt: TGTGCCAGCAGCTTCGGACAGGGAAGACATCAGCCCCAGCATTTT
abundance: -
j_gene: TRBJ1-5
d_gene: TRBD1
v_gene: TRBV7-9

CDR3aa: CASSRRDRGTNQPQHF
CDR3nt: TGTGCCAGCAGCCGCCGGGACAGGGGTACCAATCAGCCCCAGCATTTT
abundance: -
j_gene: TRBJ1-5
d_gene: TRBD1
v_gene: TRBV7-8

CDR3aa: CASSSTGGNYEQYF
CDR3nt: TGTGCCAGCAGCTCTACAGGGGGGAACTACGAGCAGTACTTC
abundance: -
j_gene: TRBJ2-7
d_gene: TRBD1
v_gene: TRBV7-8

CDR3aa: CASSGGQQGFSYGYTF
CDR3nt: TGTGCCAGCAGTGGGGGTCAACAGGGGTTTAGCTATGGCTACACCTTC
abundance: -
j_gene: TRBJ1-2
d_gene: TRBD1
v_gene: TRBV27

CDR3aa: CASQGSEAFF
CDR3nt: TGTGCCAGCCAGGGGTCAGAAGCTTTCTTT
abundance: -
j_gene: TRBJ1-1
d_gene: -
v_gene: TRBV6-5

CDR3aa: CASSGDSYEQYF
CDR3nt: TGTGCCAGCTCAGGGGACTCCTACGAGCAGTACTTC
abundance: -
j_gene: TRBJ2-7
d_gene: -
v_gene: TRBV6-6

CDR3aa: CASSSPGGGETQYF
CDR3nt: TGTGCCAGCAGTTCCCCAGGGGGCGGGGAGACCCAGTACTTC
abundance: -
j_gene: TRBJ2-5
d_gene: TRBD1
v_gene: TRBV28

CDR3aa: CASTHSGGSSYEQYF
CDR3nt: TGTGCCAGCACCCACTCAGGGGGGAGCTCCTACGAGCAGTACTTC
abundance: -
j_gene: TRBJ2-7
d_gene: -
v_gene: TRBV6-5

CDR3aa: CASSAWTGFNSALNTEAFF
CDR3nt: TGTGCCAGCAGTGCGTGGACAGGGTTTAATTCAGCATTGAACACTGAAGCTTTCTTT
abundance: few
j_gene: TRBJ1-1
d_gene: TRBD1
v_gene: TRBV6-1

CDR3aa: CASSYTEGMNTEAFF
CDR3nt: TGTGCCAGCAGTTACACAGAGGGCATGAACACTGAAGCTTTCTTT
abundance: -
j_gene: TRBJ1-1
d_gene: -
v_gene: TRBV6-6

CDR3aa: CASSPQAGTEAFF
CDR3nt: TGTGCCAGCAGCCCTCAGGCGGGGACTGAAGCTTTCTTT
abundance: -
j_gene: TRBJ1-1
d_gene: -
v_gene: TRBV11-3

CDR3aa: CSAWAEDTEAFF
CDR3nt: TGCAGCGCCTGGGCGGAGGACACTGAAGCTTTCTTT
abundance: -
j_gene: TRBJ1-1
d_gene: -
v_gene: TRBV29-1

CDR3aa: CASRPYRDRPFTEAFF
CDR3nt: TGTGCCAGTAGACCTTACCGGGACAGGCCATTCACTGAAGCTTTCTTT
abundance: once
j_gene: TRBJ1-1
d_gene: TRBD1
v_gene: TRBV19

CDR3aa: CASSQDGTSGTTLYTQYF
CDR3nt: TGTGCCAGCAGCCAAGATGGGACTAGCGGGACAACCCTCTATACGCAGTATTTT
abundance: -
j_gene: TRBJ2-3
d_gene: TRBD2
v_gene: TRBV4-2

CDR3aa: CASSQKDTQEYEQYF
CDR3nt: TGCGCCAGCAGCCAAAAAGACACCCAAGAATACGAGCAGTACTTC
abundance: -
j_gene: TRBJ2-7
d_gene: -
v_gene: TRBV4-1